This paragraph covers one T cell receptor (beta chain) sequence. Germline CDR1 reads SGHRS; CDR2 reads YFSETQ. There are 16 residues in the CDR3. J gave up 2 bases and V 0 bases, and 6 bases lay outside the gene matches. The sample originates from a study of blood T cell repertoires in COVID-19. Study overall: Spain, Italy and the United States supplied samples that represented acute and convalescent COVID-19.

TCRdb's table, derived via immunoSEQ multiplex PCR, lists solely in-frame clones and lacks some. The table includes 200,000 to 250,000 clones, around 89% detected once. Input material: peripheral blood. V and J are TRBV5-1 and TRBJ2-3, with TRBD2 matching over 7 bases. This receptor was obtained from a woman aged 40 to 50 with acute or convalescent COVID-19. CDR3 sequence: CASSLDPSGFTDTQYF. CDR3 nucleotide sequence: TGCGCCAGCAGCTTGGATCCTAGCGGATTCACAGATACGCAGTATTTT.